These 14 T cell receptor beta chains share one sample of origin, sequenced in a study of Tregs in tolerant kidney transplant recipients. Sequencing was performed with immunoSEQ multiplex PCR; in TCRdb, only in-frame clones are kept and a portion is missing. The sample lists about 110,000 clones, nearly 90% occurring once. The source material was CD4+ T cells from blood, sampled before the transplant. Receptors were obtained from a human donor who received a combined kidney and bone marrow transplant.

The chain recombines TRBV5-1 with TRBJ2-7; D is unresolved. CDR3 length: 14 residues. V lost 0 bases and J 0 bases, leaving 7 bases between the germline ends. Per germline, CDR1 SGHRS and CDR2 YFSETQ. DNA for the CDR3: TGCGCCAGCAGCTTGGGACTTGCCTCCTACGAGCAGTACTTC. Translated: CASSLGLASYEQYF.

The rearrangement links TRBV28 to TRBJ1-1, with D maybe TRBD1 (5 bases). CDR3 length: 13 amino acids. V was trimmed by 0 bases and J by 6 bases, leaving 8 bases between them. The germline V gene encodes CDR1 MDHEN and CDR2 SYDVKM. CDR3 in DNA: TGTGCCAGCAGTTTATGGCGGGGGTCTGAAGCTTTCTTT. It translates to CASSLWRGSEAFF.

The genes are TRBV18 and TRBJ2-2, with no clear D. CDR1 is KGHSH and CDR2 is LQKENI in the germline V gene. The CDR3 loop spans 15 amino acids. V lost 2 bases to trimming and J lost 1 base, with 8 bases between them. The CDR3 DNA follows: TGTGCCAGCTCACCAGTATCGCGGAACACCGGGGAGCTGTTTTTT. Protein sequence: CASSPVSRNTGELFF. The full variable domain, its missing parts supplied by reference TRBV18 and TRBJ2-2, is NAGVMQNPRHLVRRRGQEARLRCSPMKGHSHVYWYRQLPEEGLKFMVYLQKENIIDESGMPKERFSAEFPKEGPSILRIQQVVRGDSAAYFCASSPVSRNTGELFFGEGSRLTVL.

The V and J genes are TRBV7-8 and TRBJ2-1; D is possibly TRBD2 (5 bases). Germline CDR1 is SGHVS and CDR2 is FQNEAQ. The CDR3 is 15 residues long. The ends were cut back, 5 bases at V and 0 bases at J, with 11 bases in the middle. CDR3 loop: CASSLTRVSYNEQFF. As DNA, the CDR3 is TGTGCCAGCAGCCTCACTAGGGTCTCCTACAATGAGCAGTTCTTC.

This chain uses TRBV10-3 with TRBJ2-1; 8 bases line up with TRBD2. Losses at the gene ends were 1 base for V and 5 bases for J; bases not matched to a gene: 10. Germline CDR1 reads ENHRY; CDR2 reads SYGVKD. The CDR3 runs 17 residues. The CDR3 sequence is CAISEWVGAGGHNEQFF. The CDR3 DNA reads as TGTGCCATCAGTGAGTGGGTAGGGGCGGGGGGCCACAATGAGCAGTTCTTC.

The CDR3 nucleotides are TGTGCCAGCAGCTTTAACAATGGAGGGGAGCAGTACTTC. The encoded protein is CASSFNNGGEQYF. V is TRBV11-2 and J is TRBJ2-7, with D perhaps matching TRBD2 (6 bases). V was trimmed by 3 bases and J by 7 bases, leaving 13 bases between them. There are 13 residues in the CDR3. In germline, CDR1 is SGHAT, CDR2 FQNNGV. The entire variable domain, with the rest obtained from reference TRBV11-2 and TRBJ2-7, is as follows: EAGVAQSPRYKIIEKRQSVAFWCNPISGHATLYWYQQILGQGPKLLIQFQNNGVVDDSQLPKDRFSAERLKGVDSTLKIQPAKLEDSAVYLCASSFNNGGEQYFGPGTRLTVT.

Regarding this clone: A read error may produce the germline difference seen at one junction end. The V and J genes are TRBV28 and TRBJ2-4, with 8 nucleotides matching TRBD2. The germline V gene encodes CDR1 MDHEN and CDR2 SYDVKM. The CDR3 is made up of 19 amino acids. CDR3 region: CASSSPAAGGLLAKNIQYF. The CDR3 bases are TGTGCCAGCAGTTCCCCCGCTGCGGGGGGCCTACTAGCCAAAAATATTCAGTACTTC.

The V call is TRBV7-9, the J call TRBJ2-7; D is unclear. CDR1 SEHNR and CDR2 FQNEAQ come from the germline V gene (reference sequence). V was cut by 5 bases and J by 7 bases, with 9 bases left in between. This CDR3 spans 11 amino acids. CDR3 nucleotide sequence: TGTGCCAGCAGCCCCCAGTTAGAGCAGTACTTC. It is translated as CASSPQLEQYF. Supplemented by reference TRBV7-9 and TRBJ2-7, the full variable domain reads DTGVSQNPRHKITKRGQNVTFRCDPISEHNRLYWYRQTLGQGPEFLTYFQNEAQLEKSRLLSDRFSAERPKGSFSTLEIQRTEQGDSAMYLCASSPQLEQYFGPGTRLTVT.

This chain connects TRBV15 to TRBJ2-3; a possible D gene is TRBD2 (5 bases). The germline gives CDR1 LNHNV, CDR2 YYDKDF (reference sequence). The CDR3 length is 13 residues. The V end lost 7 bases, the J end lost 0 bases, and 8 bases lay between the germline ends. The CDR3 sequence: CATTRTSTDTQYF. Here the CDR3 DNA reads TGTGCCACCACCCGGACTAGCACAGATACGCAGTATTTT.

V usage is TRBV9 and J usage is TRBJ1-2; weak D call: TRBD1 (5 bases). Germline V gene lookup returns CDR1 SGDLS and CDR2 YYNGEE. Trimming left V 4 bases short and J 3 bases short, with 16 bases between. CDR3 size: 15 residues. The CDR3 bases are TGTGCCAGCAGCCCCCGCCCCCAGGGTCACTATGGCTACACCTTC. Encoded protein: CASSPRPQGHYGYTF.

This chain joins TRBV9 and TRBJ2-7; D unclear. V was shortened by 4 bases and J by 0 bases, with 14 bases between the two germline ends. The germline gives CDR1 SGDLS, CDR2 YYNGEE. The CDR3 covers 15 residues. As DNA, the CDR3 is TGTGCCAGCAGCCGCGGCGATATGGACTCCTACGAGCAGTACTTC. Its translation: CASSRGDMDSYEQYF.

The chain combines TRBV7-2 with TRBJ2-5, with TRBD2 matching over 12 bases. Germline V gene data show CDR1 as SGHTA and CDR2 as FQGNSA. The CDR3 extends over 14 amino acids. V trimming: 5 bases; J trimming: 7 bases; junction bases outside the gene matches: 5. This CDR3 reads CASSTSGRLGTQYF. DNA for the CDR3: TGTGCCAGCAGCACTAGCGGGAGGCTAGGGACCCAGTACTTC.

V is TRBV19 and J is TRBJ1-5, with D maybe TRBD1 (5 bases). Looked up from germline, CDR1 is LNHDA and CDR2 is SQIVND (reference sequence). The CDR3 is 16 amino acids. The V gene lost 7 bases and the J gene lost 7 bases, with 23 bases spanning the gap. The CDR3 loop is CASTGVGSSKGQPQHF. The CDR3 nucleotides read TGTGCCAGTACGGGGGTTGGGTCATCGAAGGGACAGCCCCAGCATTTT.

The chain employs TRBV6-5 and TRBJ2-3; 7 positions match TRBD2. V lost 4 bases and J lost 5; bases outside the gene matches: 12. This CDR3 is built from 16 residues. In germline, CDR1 is MNHEY, CDR2 SVGAGI. CDR3 loop: CASSSPVGTKGDTQYF. Here the CDR3 DNA reads TGTGCCAGCAGTTCCCCCGTGGGGACTAAGGGAGATACGCAGTATTTT.